Listed below are T cell receptor beta chains from one sample, sequenced in a study of metastatic and nonmetastatic thyroid tumors. TCRdb redid the clone calls on the PCR reads using MiXCR. The sample includes fewer than 15,000 clones, roughly a quarter of them seen just once. The sample taken for sequencing was tumor tissue. The receptors stem from a female donor with papillary thyroid cancer or a benign thyroid nodule (not recorded which). Some clones in this sample may be carry-over from other donors' samples. The CDR3 runs from the conserved cysteine through the conserved F or W. The order of the fields is clone size, J gene, D gene, V gene, CDR3 DNA, CDR3 protein. A D gene is named only where the DNA matches it firmly. Clone sizes are given selectively: once, few, many, or a class where the clone is expanded.

size: NA; J: TRBJ1-2; D: TRBD1; V: TRBV5-1; DNA: TGCGCCAGCAGCTTACAGGGGTTTGAAGGCTATGGCTACACCTTC; CDR3: CASSLQGFEGYGYTF
size: many; J: TRBJ2-7; D: TRBD1; V: TRBV5-6; DNA: TGTGCCAGCAGCTTGGCCGACAGGGGGCCCTACGAGCAGTACTTC; CDR3: CASSLADRGPYEQYF
size: NA; J: TRBJ2-7; D: NA; V: TRBV11-2; DNA: TGTGCCAGCAGCAAGATGCGGGGCATCTACGAGCAGTACTTC; CDR3: CASSKMRGIYEQYF
size: NA; J: TRBJ2-7; D: NA; V: TRBV5-1; DNA: TGCGCCAGCAGCGACCGTGACGGAGCCTACGAGCAGTACTTC; CDR3: CASSDRDGAYEQYF
size: many; J: TRBJ1-4; D: TRBD1; V: TRBV5-4; DNA: TGTGCCAGCAGCTCAGGGGACAGGCGAGAAAAACTGTTTTTT; CDR3: CASSSGDRREKLFF
size: many; J: TRBJ1-1; D: NA; V: TRBV12-3/TRBV12-4; DNA: TGTGCCAGCAGTTCAACGACGGGAGGCAACACTGAAGCTTTCTTT; CDR3: CASSSTTGGNTEAFF
size: NA; J: TRBJ1-6; D: NA; V: TRBV6-5; DNA: TGTGCCAGCAGTTACTCCCCCACTCTGGGTTCACCCCTCCACTTT; CDR3: CASSYSPTLGSPLHF
size: NA; J: TRBJ2-7; D: NA; V: TRBV28; DNA: TGTGCCAGCAGTCTACCGGGACTCCTCTACGAGCAGTACTTC; CDR3: CASSLPGLLYEQYF
size: many; J: TRBJ1-5; D: TRBD1; V: TRBV5-6; DNA: TGTGCCAGCAGCTTGGGACAGGGTCAGCCCCAGCATTTT; CDR3: CASSLGQGQPQHF
size: NA; J: TRBJ1-1; D: TRBD1; V: TRBV5-4; DNA: TGTGCCAGCATCAGGACAGGGGGTTACACTGAAGCTTTCTTT; CDR3: CASIRTGGYTEAFF
size: NA; J: TRBJ2-7; D: TRBD2; V: TRBV12-3/TRBV12-4; DNA: TGTGCCAGCAGTCCCGGACTAGCGCCTTACGAGCAGTACTTC; CDR3: CASSPGLAPYEQYF
size: medium-sized; J: TRBJ2-7; D: NA; V: TRBV6-1; DNA: TGTGCCAGCAGTGAAGGGGGGGACAACTACGAGCAGTACTTC; CDR3: CASSEGGDNYEQYF
size: NA; J: TRBJ2-7; D: NA; V: TRBV7-9; DNA: TGTGCCAGCAGCTGGGACATACAGTACGAGCAGTACTTC; CDR3: CASSWDIQYEQYF
size: many; J: TRBJ2-3; D: NA; V: TRBV29-1; DNA: TGCAGCTCAAGGGGCACAGATACGCAGTATTTT; CDR3: CSSRGTDTQYF
size: few; J: TRBJ1-2; D: TRBD1; V: TRBV5-1; DNA: TGCGCCAGCAGCCCAGGGGGCGCGGCGGGCTACACCTTC; CDR3: CASSPGGAAGYTF
size: medium-sized; J: TRBJ2-3; D: TRBD2; V: TRBV24-1; DNA: TGTGCCACCAGTGATCCAGCGGGACCCCAGGGTACGCAGTATTTT; CDR3: CATSDPAGPQGTQYF
size: NA; J: TRBJ2-1; D: NA; V: TRBV6-1; DNA: TGTGCCAGCATCTTTAGCGAAGGTGGTTACAATGAGCAGTTCTTT; CDR3: CASIFSEGGYNEQFF
size: medium-sized; J: TRBJ1-4; D: NA; V: TRBV3-1; DNA: TGTGCCAGCAGCCCTTCGGGTAACAGGGAGGAAAGTGAAAAACTGTTTTTT; CDR3: CASSPSGNREESEKLFF
size: NA; J: TRBJ2-7; D: NA; V: TRBV3-1; DNA: TGTGCCAGCAGCCAATTCGCCGGGGCTATCTTATACGAGCAGTACTTC; CDR3: CASSQFAGAILYEQYF
size: NA; J: TRBJ1-1; D: TRBD1; V: TRBV20-1; DNA: TGCAGTGCCCCGACAACGACAGGGAAGGATGAAGCTTTCTTT; CDR3: CSAPTTTGKDEAFF
size: medium-sized; J: TRBJ1-2; D: TRBD1; V: TRBV12-3/TRBV12-4; DNA: TGTGCCAGCAGTTTGAAACGGACAGGGGGCTTGTCTGGCTACACCTTC; CDR3: CASSLKRTGGLSGYTF
size: few; J: TRBJ2-7; D: TRBD2; V: TRBV6-1; DNA: TGTGCCAGCAGTAAGCGGGAGGGCTCCTACGAGCAGTACTTC; CDR3: CASSKREGSYEQYF
size: NA; J: TRBJ1-1; D: NA; V: TRBV5-1; DNA: TGCGCCAGCAGCAAAGGACTCAGGTGGGACCCTATGAACACTGAAGCTTTCTTT; CDR3: CASSKGLRWDPMNTEAFF
size: few; J: TRBJ2-1; D: TRBD2; V: TRBV2; DNA: TGTGCCAGCGGGACTAGTCGTAAGAAGCAGTTCTTC; CDR3: CASGTSRKKQFF
size: medium-sized; J: TRBJ2-2; D: NA; V: TRBV10-1; DNA: TGCGCCAGCAGTGAGCGGGACACCGGGGAGCTGTTTTTT; CDR3: CASSERDTGELFF
size: NA; J: TRBJ1-1; D: NA; V: TRBV18; DNA: TGTGCCAGCTCACCTAGGAAGAACACTGAAGCTTTCTTT; CDR3: CASSPRKNTEAFF
size: medium-sized; J: TRBJ2-7; D: NA; V: TRBV20-1; DNA: TGCAGTGCAGGGGCCGCCCCTTACGAGCAGTACTTC; CDR3: CSAGAAPYEQYF
size: NA; J: TRBJ2-3; D: NA; V: TRBV27; DNA: TGTGCCAGCAGTTTAAAGAGGGGGGGGACGGGGGATACGCAGTATTTT; CDR3: CASSLKRGGTGDTQYF
size: many; J: TRBJ2-1; D: TRBD1; V: TRBV5-1; DNA: TGCGCCAGCAGCACTGGACAGGGTCTGGGCAATGAGCAGTTCTTC; CDR3: CASSTGQGLGNEQFF
size: many; J: TRBJ2-6; D: TRBD1; V: TRBV6-1; DNA: TGTGCCAGCAACCGACAGGGCCTCTCTGGGGCCAACGTCCTGACTTTC; CDR3: CASNRQGLSGANVLTF
size: many; J: TRBJ2-6; D: NA; V: TRBV4-2; DNA: TGTGCCAGCAGCCGGAGGGACAGTGGATTTAGCTCTGGGGCCAACGTCCTGACTTTC; CDR3: CASSRRDSGFSSGANVLTF
size: NA; J: TRBJ2-1; D: NA; V: TRBV7-2; DNA: TGTGCCAGCAGCTTAGAACGAGGTGCCTACAATGAGCAGTTCTTC; CDR3: CASSLERGAYNEQFF
size: NA; J: TRBJ1-1; D: NA; V: TRBV20-1; DNA: TGCAGTGCTAGAGACCAGGGGAGAGGCACTGAAGCTTTCTTT; CDR3: CSARDQGRGTEAFF
size: NA; J: TRBJ1-1; D: NA; V: TRBV5-1; DNA: TGCGCCAGCAGCTTGTCCACTCTGAACACTGAAGCTTTCTTT; CDR3: CASSLSTLNTEAFF
size: many; J: TRBJ2-3; D: NA; V: TRBV9; DNA: TGTGCCAGCAGCGTAGGCAGGGAGAGCACAGATACGCAGTATTTT; CDR3: CASSVGRESTDTQYF
size: many; J: TRBJ1-5; D: TRBD1; V: TRBV7-9; DNA: TGTGCCAGCAGCCTGGGACAGCATAGCAATCAGCCCCAGCATTTT; CDR3: CASSLGQHSNQPQHF
size: many; J: TRBJ2-7; D: NA; V: TRBV7-9; DNA: TGTGCCAGCAGCTTAGGGAGGGCCTACGAGCAGTACTTC; CDR3: CASSLGRAYEQYF
size: medium-sized; J: TRBJ2-7; D: NA; V: TRBV28; DNA: TGTGCCACCCGTGTTAACGGGAAATACGAGCAGTACTTC; CDR3: CATRVNGKYEQYF
size: many; J: TRBJ1-1; D: TRBD1; V: TRBV3-1; DNA: TGTGCCAGCAGCCAAGCTCTTCAGGGGGCTGAAGCTTTCTTT; CDR3: CASSQALQGAEAFF
size: many; J: TRBJ2-5; D: NA; V: TRBV3-1; DNA: TGTGCCAGCAGCCAACAGCTGAGGGTTCAAGAGACCCAGTACTTC; CDR3: CASSQQLRVQETQYF
size: NA; J: TRBJ1-1; D: NA; V: TRBV30; DNA: TGTGCCTGGAGCCGACCGGGACAAAACACTGGAGCTTTCTTT; CDR3: CAWSRPGQNTGAFF
size: medium-sized; J: TRBJ1-5; D: NA; V: TRBV28; DNA: TGTGCCAGCAGTCTCGCGGGGGCCTTCAATCAGCCCCAGCATTTT; CDR3: CASSLAGAFNQPQHF
size: many; J: TRBJ2-4; D: NA; V: TRBV11-2; DNA: TGTGCCAGCAGCCCCGGGGCCCCGTTTGGTTCTGCCAAAAACATTCAGTACTTC; CDR3: CASSPGAPFGSAKNIQYF
size: medium-sized; J: TRBJ1-1; D: NA; V: TRBV30; DNA: TGTGCCTGGAGTGTCCGCAGATACTCTGAAGCTTTCTTT; CDR3: CAWSVRRYSEAFF
size: few; J: TRBJ2-1; D: NA; V: TRBV12-3/TRBV12-4; DNA: TGTGTCAGCAGTCTGTCCCAATCCAATGAACAGTTCTTC; CDR3: CVSSLSQSNEQFF
size: many; J: TRBJ2-3; D: TRBD2; V: TRBV10-3; DNA: TGTGCCATCAGTGAGTCTAGCGGGAGGGCCCGCACAGATACGCAGTATTTT; CDR3: CAISESSGRARTDTQYF
size: few; J: TRBJ2-7; D: TRBD1; V: TRBV6-1; DNA: TGTGCCAGCAGCCCAGGGACAGGGGGCCCGTACGAGCAGTACTTC; CDR3: CASSPGTGGPYEQYF
size: NA; J: TRBJ1-2; D: NA; V: TRBV5-6; DNA: TGTGCCAGCAGACTAGCCACCCCATCGTGGTATGGCTACACCTTC; CDR3: CASRLATPSWYGYTF
size: many; J: TRBJ2-3; D: TRBD2; V: TRBV28; DNA: TGTGCCAGCAGTCCCTCGCTCGGACGGGGGCGGGAGGACACAGATACGCAGTATTTT; CDR3: CASSPSLGRGREDTDTQYF
size: NA; J: TRBJ2-1; D: TRBD1; V: TRBV20-1; DNA: TGCAGTGTCCCTATTAGAACAGGGGGTGAGCAGTTCTTC; CDR3: CSVPIRTGGEQFF
size: many; J: TRBJ1-1; D: NA; V: TRBV20-1; DNA: TGCAGTGCTAGTCTCCGGGACGGGAACACTGAAGCTTTCTTT; CDR3: CSASLRDGNTEAFF
size: few; J: TRBJ1-1; D: NA; V: TRBV6-2/TRBV6-3; DNA: TGTGCCAGCAGTTACCCGAGGACCAGGTGGGGGGTACAAGCTTTCTTT; CDR3: CASSYPRTRWGVQAFF
size: NA; J: TRBJ2-7; D: TRBD2; V: TRBV30; DNA: TGTGCCTGGAGTGTAGCGGGGGGCTACGAGCAGTACTTC; CDR3: CAWSVAGGYEQYF